A selection of T cell receptor beta chains follows, all from one sample in a study of radiation and T cells in renal cell carcinoma. This table comes from immunoSEQ multiplex PCR, and its TCRdb copy is limited to in-frame clones, with some not included. Among 130,000 or so clones listed, around four fifths were seen once. The sample in question was blood, obtained from a patient whose treatment included radiotherapy and nephrectomy. These receptors were collected from a woman aged 45-59 years with renal cell carcinoma. Each CDR3 is given with its conserved first and last residue. Each record gives: V gene, J gene, clone size, D gene, CDR3 DNA, CDR3 protein. The D gene is left open where the match is weak. The size field is filled for only some rows; it gives once, few, many or a size class.

TRBV11-2	TRBJ1-3	-	-	TGTGCCAGCAGCCGTCGGGGTGCCGGAAACACCATATATTTT	CASSRRGAGNTIYF
TRBV5-6	TRBJ1-1	-	TRBD1	TGTGCCAGCAGCTTAGGGGGCGCGGGGATGAACACTGAAGCTTTCTTT	CASSLGGAGMNTEAFF
TRBV10-2	TRBJ1-1	-	-	TGCGCCAGCAGTGAGTCCTACCTTATGAACACTGAAGCTTTCTTT	CASSESYLMNTEAFF
TRBV11-2	TRBJ2-7	-	-	TGTGCCAGCAGCTTTGCGCGGTCGGGCGAGCAGTACTTC	CASSFARSGEQYF
TRBV4-2	TRBJ2-7	-	-	TGTGCCAGCAGCCAAGGGTACGGGACCTACGAGCAGTACTTC	CASSQGYGTYEQYF
TRBV4-3	TRBJ2-1	-	TRBD2	TGCGCCAGCAGCCAAGAGCCTAGCGGTCCCTACAATGAGCAGTTCTTC	CASSQEPSGPYNEQFF
TRBV6-4	TRBJ2-2	-	-	TGTGCCAGCAGTCAGACTCCCCGAAGCGGGGAGCTGTTTTTT	CASSQTPRSGELFF
TRBV9	TRBJ1-2	-	-	TGTGCCAGCAGCGTAAGTGGCAGGGGAGGCTATGGCTACACCTTC	CASSVSGRGGYGYTF
TRBV29-1	TRBJ2-5	-	-	TGCAGCGTTGGGGCAGCCCAAGAGACCCAGTACTTC	CSVGAAQETQYF
TRBV5-6	TRBJ2-7	once	TRBD1	TGTGCCAGCAGCCTCGGGACAGGGTTCTACGAGCAGTACTTC	CASSLGTGFYEQYF
TRBV28	TRBJ1-6	once	TRBD1	TGTGCCAGCACTCGGACAGGGCTCGATTCACCCCTCCACTTT	CASTRTGLDSPLHF
TRBV27	TRBJ2-2	once	-	TGTGCCAGCACCTACGAACAGGCGAACACCGGGGAGCTGTTTTTT	CASTYEQANTGELFF
TRBV7-2	TRBJ1-4	-	TRBD1	TGTGCCAGCAGCACAGGGGGCGGGACTAATGAAAAACTGTTTTTT	CASSTGGGTNEKLFF
TRBV5-1	TRBJ1-1	-	-	TGCGCCAGCAGCGGGGATTATCAGGTGGGTCCCGCTGAAGCTTTCTTT	CASSGDYQVGPAEAFF
TRBV27	TRBJ2-7	-	-	TGTGCCAGCAGTCCAGGGTATACCGAGCAGTACTTC	CASSPGYTEQYF
TRBV10-3	TRBJ2-3	-	TRBD2	TGTGCCATCAGTGTACCAGGGACTAGCGGAGGGGGGGATACGCAGTATTTT	CAISVPGTSGGGDTQYF
TRBV30	TRBJ2-7	-	TRBD1	TGTGCCTGGAGAACGACAGGGGCCAATTACGAGCAGTACTTC	CAWRTTGANYEQYF
TRBV27	TRBJ1-4	-	-	TGTGCCAGCAGTCTTTATGGGGGAACTAATGAAAAACTGTTTTTT	CASSLYGGTNEKLFF
TRBV5-1	TRBJ2-7	-	-	TGCGCCAGCAGCTATGTTCACTACGAGCAGTACTTC	CASSYVHYEQYF
TRBV9	TRBJ2-2	once	TRBD1	TGTGCCAGCAGCGCGAGGCAGGGGGCGAACACCGGGGAGCTGTTTTTT	CASSARQGANTGELFF
TRBV29-1	TRBJ1-4	-	-	TGCAGCTCCGCCGAGGGGTCGTCTAATGAAAAACTGTTTTTT	CSSAEGSSNEKLFF
TRBV5-6	TRBJ2-7	-	TRBD1	TGTGCCAGCAGCTTTGAACAGGGGCCCTACGAGCAGTACTTC	CASSFEQGPYEQYF
TRBV25-1	TRBJ1-2	-	-	TGTGCCAGCAGGGGAGGCGGCTATGGCTACACCTTC	CASRGGGYGYTF
TRBV5-6	TRBJ2-7	-	-	TGTGCCAGCAGCTTGGGGCAATCCAACGAGCAGTACTTC	CASSLGQSNEQYF
TRBV28	TRBJ1-6	-	-	TGTGCCAGCAGCATGGGACCTCTCCAATCACCCCTCCACTTT	CASSMGPLQSPLHF
TRBV25-1	TRBJ1-4	few	-	TGTGCCAGCAGTGAATCGACCCGAGGGAAACTGTTTTTT	CASSESTRGKLFF
TRBV25-1	TRBJ2-1	-	-	TGTGCCAGCAGTGACCCGAGAGGGGGGGGCGGTGAGCAGTTCTTC	CASSDPRGGGGEQFF
TRBV7-8	TRBJ2-2	-	TRBD1	TGTGCCAGCAGCCTCACAGGGGGCATAACCGGGGAGCTGTTTTTT	CASSLTGGITGELFF
TRBV7-9	TRBJ1-6	-	-	TGTGCCAGCAGCGCTAGTGGGACGAATTCACCCCTCCACTTT	CASSASGTNSPLHF
TRBV5-1	TRBJ2-1	-	-	TGCGCCAGCAGCTTAACGGGGCAGACGGGCAATGAGCAGTTCTTC	CASSLTGQTGNEQFF
TRBV4-3	TRBJ1-1	-	-	TGCGCCAGCAGCCATCTCCTGGGCCCCCAGTGGGCTTTCTTT	CASSHLLGPQWAFF
TRBV28	TRBJ2-6	-	-	TGTGCCAGCAGGGGGGGACCGCTAAGCTCTGGGGCCAACGTCCTGACTTTC	CASRGGPLSSGANVLTF
TRBV5-1	TRBJ2-7	-	TRBD2	TGCGCCAGCAGCTTCAACCCTAGCGGGAGGGCCTACGAGCAGTACTTC	CASSFNPSGRAYEQYF
TRBV7-2	TRBJ2-4	-	-	TGTGCCAGCAGCTTAGCGGGGGGGCTGGTCAAAAACATTCAGTACTTC	CASSLAGGLVKNIQYF